This T cell receptor (beta chain) emerged from a study of cytotoxic CD8 clonotypes in ibrutinib-treated CLL. The CDR3 runs to 15 residues. Per germline, CDR1 MNHEY and CDR2 SMNVEV (reference sequence). Trimming pared 7 bases from V and 4 bases from J, leaving 17 bases between. TCRdb keeps only in-frame clones here, not all; method: immunoSEQ multiplex PCR. The sample lists almost 45,000 clones; roughly two thirds were seen once. The sample holds a few counts of this clone. Its antigen is undetermined. Study findings and constraints: Baseline clonality exceeded age-matched healthy donors and tracked circulating CD8+ T-cell counts.

The sequencing used PBMCs, collected after 12 months of ibrutinib treatment. The TCR was taken from a human donor with chronic lymphocytic leukemia. The rearrangement links TRBV27 to TRBJ1-5; no definite D call. The CDR3 coding sequence is TGTGCCAGCATGGCTCAGCTCTCGGGAAATCAGCCCCAGCATTTT. It translates to CASMAQLSGNQPQHF.